The 16 T cell receptor beta chains below were found in one sample sequenced in a study of regulatory T cells. Study-wide points: In CD3G-deficient patients, conventional CD4+ T cells were enriched for hydrophobic CDR3 residues at positions 6 and 7.

Their specific antigens are unknown. Primers: 52 TRBV forward and 13 TRBJ reverse. The assay was immunoSEQ multiplex PCR, and TCRdb's table has in-frame clones only and misses some. The sample consists of over 25,000 clones, over 85% of them appearing once. Sequencing was done on a sample of conventional CD4+ T cells sorted from blood. The receptor source for this set is a child aged 2-15 years with CD3G deficiency.

This sequence joins TRBV28 and TRBJ2-7; 7 bases align to TRBD1. This CDR3 region has 15 residues. J was trimmed by 1 base and V by 5 bases; bases with no gene match: 8. Germline V gene sequence: CDR1 MDHEN, CDR2 SYDVKM. As DNA, the CDR3 is TGTGCCAGCAGTCACGGATGGGACAGTTCCTACGAGCAGTACTTC. This gives the protein CASSHGWDSSYEQYF.

V gene TRBV7-9 combines with J gene TRBJ2-3; no clear D gene. The CDR3 runs 12 residues. The V end was cut by 4 bases, the J end by 6 bases, with 8 bases between. Germline V gene data show CDR1 as SEHNR and CDR2 as FQNEAQ (reference sequence). The chain's CDR3 is CASSSVGDTQYF. The DNA of the CDR3 is TGTGCCAGCAGCTCTGTGGGGGATACGCAGTATTTT.

This chain uses TRBV28 with TRBJ2-7, with 9 bases that match TRBD1. Germline V lookup: CDR1 MDHEN, CDR2 SYDVKM. V was pared by 4 bases and J by 3 bases, with 4 bases of the junction left unmatched. The CDR3 is made up of 14 amino acids. The CDR3: CASSSRDRDYEQYF. DNA of the CDR3: TGTGCCAGCAGTTCCCGGGACAGGGACTACGAGCAGTACTTC.

The V gene is TRBV6-5, the J gene TRBJ1-2; 8 nucleotides align to TRBD1. The V and J ends lost 1 base and 7 bases, in that order; junction bases with no gene match: 5. The CDR3 totals 14 residues. The germline CDR1 and CDR2 sequences are MNHEY and SVGAGI. Here the CDR3 DNA reads TGTGCCAGCAGTTACTTTCAGGGGGCGTCTGGCTACACCTTC. Protein sequence: CASSYFQGASGYTF.

The genes are TRBV6-5 and TRBJ2-7, with 9 bases identical to TRBD1. J gave up 0 bases and V 6 bases, and 0 bases lay outside the gene matches. The germline V gene has CDR1 MNHEY and CDR2 SVGAGI. This CDR3 spans 13 amino acids. The CDR3 DNA follows: TGTGCCAGCAGGACAGGGGGCTCCTACGAGCAGTACTTC. Translating it yields CASRTGGSYEQYF.

The chain uses TRBV5-1 and TRBJ2-7, with 9 nucleotides matching TRBD2. With 0 bases clipped from V and 2 bases from J, the junction kept 9 bases outside the gene matches. The CDR3 is 17 residues long. Germline CDR1 SGHRS, CDR2 YFSETQ. CDR3 coding DNA: TGCGCCAGCAGCTTGGGGGCTAGCGGGATGTATACCTACGAGCAGTACTTC. It encodes CASSLGASGMYTYEQYF.

V and J are TRBV20-1 and TRBJ2-7; D gene uncertain. This CDR3 is 11 amino acids long. V was cut by 2 bases and J by 7 bases, with 9 bases left in between. Germline V gives CDR1 DFQATT, CDR2 SNEGSKA (reference sequence). The CDR3 nucleotides read TGCAGTGCTAGAAAGGAGAGGGAGCAGTACTTC. Encoded protein: CSARKEREQYF.

This sequence joins TRBV7-8 and TRBJ2-7; TRBD1 might be the D (5 bases). The V gene lost 2 bases and the J gene lost 0 bases, with 11 bases spanning the gap. CDR1 and CDR2 from the germline V gene are SGHVS and FQNEAQ. The CDR3 is made up of 15 amino acids. For the CDR3, the DNA is TGTGCCAGCAGCTTAAATGGGGCGGCCTCCTACGAGCAGTACTTC. Translating gives CASSLNGAASYEQYF.

The genes are TRBV10-3 and TRBJ2-2; no definite D call. This CDR3 comprises 15 residues. V was shortened by 8 bases and J by 4 bases, with 17 bases between the two germline ends. From germline, CDR1 is ENHRY and CDR2 SYGVKD. The CDR3 DNA is TGTGCCATCGCGAGACTCAAGGGTAGCACCGGGGAGCTGTTTTTT. Amino acids: CAIARLKGSTGELFF.

This chain connects TRBV7-9 to TRBJ2-3; D is undetermined. V dropped 2 bases and J dropped 5 bases, with 17 bases sitting between them. This CDR3 comprises 16 residues. Germline V lookup: CDR1 SEHNR, CDR2 FQNEAQ (reference sequence). CDR3: CASSLQAPSQRDTQYF. CDR3 DNA sequence: TGTGCCAGCAGCTTACAGGCCCCAAGCCAGAGAGATACGCAGTATTTT.

The chain joins TRBV13 to TRBJ2-1; TRBD2 aligns across 10 bases. Germline V gene lookup returns CDR1 PRHDT and CDR2 FYEKMQ (reference sequence). This CDR3 has 18 residues. J gave up 4 bases and V 5 bases, and 14 bases lay outside the gene matches. For the CDR3, the DNA is TGTGCCAGCAGCCGCCGTACTAGCGGGAAGTTGAGGTACAATGAGCAGTTCTTC. This encodes CASSRRTSGKLRYNEQFF.

V and J are TRBV7-6 and TRBJ2-7; D uncertain. Germline CDR1 is SGHVS and CDR2 is FNYEAQ. The CDR3 totals 13 residues. Trimming removed 5 bases at V and 3 bases at J, with 11 bases between. CDR3 sequence (DNA): TGTGCCAGCAGCCTGAGGACGAGCTACGAGCAGTACTTC. Translation gives CASSLRTSYEQYF.

The chain links TRBV6-6 to TRBJ2-3; maybe TRBD2 (7 bases). Germline-derived CDR1 and CDR2 are MNHNY and SVGAGI (reference sequence). V was cut by 8 bases and J by 5 bases, with 14 bases left in between. There are 13 residues in the CDR3. DNA for the CDR3: TGTGCCAGCCGCCGGGGGGCGGAAGATACGCAGTATTTT. Translated: CASRRGAEDTQYF.

The genes are TRBV10-2 and TRBJ2-3; D is uncertain. V shed 5 bases and J shed 6 bases, with 9 bases lying between them. Germline V CDR1 and CDR2: WSHSY, SAAADI. This CDR3 has 12 amino acids. The CDR3 DNA reads as TGCGCCAGCAGTCGGGTCAGGGATACGCAGTATTTT. Residues: CASSRVRDTQYF.

As for this clone: The sample contains more than one DNA sequence encoding this CDR3. This chain uses TRBV5-1 with TRBJ2-3; D remains ambiguous. CDR3 size: 14 residues. V was clipped by 0 bases and J by 1 base, with 6 bases between them. Looked up from germline, CDR1 is SGHRS and CDR2 is YFSETQ. CDR3 sequence reads: CASSLGGRTDTQYF. The DNA for the CDR3 is TGCGCCAGCAGCTTGGGTGGTCGCACAGATACGCAGTATTTT.

The gene calls are TRBV9 and TRBJ2-1; TRBD2 aligns across 15 bases. Germline trimming cut 3 bases from V and 1 base from J; bases unmatched to any gene: 2. The CDR3 is made up of 17 amino acids. Germline CDR1 and CDR2: SGDLS and YYNGEE. CDR3: CASSAGTSGGSYNEQFF. The CDR3 DNA reads TGTGCCAGCAGCGCCGGGACTAGCGGGGGGTCCTACAATGAGCAGTTCTTC. Together with reference TRBV9 and TRBJ2-1, the CDR3 gives the full variable domain: DSGVTQTPKHLITATGQRVTLRCSPRSGDLSVYWYQQSLDQGLQFLIQYYNGEERAKGNILERFSAQQFPDLHSELNLSSLELGDSALYFCASSAGTSGGSYNEQFFGPGTRLTVL.